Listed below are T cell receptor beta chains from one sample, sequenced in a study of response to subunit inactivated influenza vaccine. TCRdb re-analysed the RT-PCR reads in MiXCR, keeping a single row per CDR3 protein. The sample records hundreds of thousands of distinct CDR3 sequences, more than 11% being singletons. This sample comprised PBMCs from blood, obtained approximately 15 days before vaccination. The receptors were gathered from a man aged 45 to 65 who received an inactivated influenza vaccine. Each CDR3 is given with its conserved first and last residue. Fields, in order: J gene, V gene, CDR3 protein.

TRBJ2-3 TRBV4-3 CASSPRVVDTQYF
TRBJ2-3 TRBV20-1 CSARGTSGRATDTQYF
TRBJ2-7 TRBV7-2 CASSFLDSAYEQYF
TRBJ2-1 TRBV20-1 CSARLAGGLNEQFF
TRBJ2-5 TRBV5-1 CASSLASTRGQETQYF
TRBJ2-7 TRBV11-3 CASSPPWSQEQYF
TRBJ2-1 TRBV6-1 CASSPGIAGASYSYNEQFF
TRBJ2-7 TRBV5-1 CASSLDVGQGISYEQYF
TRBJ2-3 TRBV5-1 CASSLAEQITDTQYF
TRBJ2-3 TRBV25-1 CASRPSGTDTQYF
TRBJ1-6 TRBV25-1 CASSARNNSPLHF
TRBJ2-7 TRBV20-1 CSRGVPSGSIFEQYF
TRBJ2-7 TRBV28 CATRQAHEQYF
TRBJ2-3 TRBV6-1 CASSESLAPDTQYF
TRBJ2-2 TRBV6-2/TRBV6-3 CASSYGPQGAGELFF
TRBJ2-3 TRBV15 CATSRGVGTDTQYF
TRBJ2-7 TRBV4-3 CASSQGEGFEQYF